This T cell receptor beta chain was sequenced for a study of shared clonotypes between healthy human individuals. Regarding the study as a whole: Naive subsets, compared against memory subsets, generally had larger estimated richness values. Sharing across four donors was highest in naive CD4 (approximately 5%) and lowest in memory CD8 (roughly 0.4%). Sampling included only blood; tissue repertoires likely differ.

Germline values: CDR1 MNHNS, CDR2 SASEGT. CDR3 length equals 13 residues. V was shortened by 8 bases and J by 3 bases, with 13 bases between the two germline ends. Here immunoSEQ multiplex PCR was the method, and the copy in TCRdb shows in-frame clones only, minus some. Of approximately 1,500,000 clones listed, 98% were seen once; the top ten hold 0.4% to 0.45%. As concerns this clone: Antigen: not known.

Naive CD45RA+ and memory CD45RA-negative subsets were split from CD4+ cells. Input material: naive CD4+ T cells sorted from blood. The sample's subset: CD45RA+ positively selected. This TCR came from a young man in good health. The chain recombines TRBV6-1 with TRBJ1-1; D unclear. Written as DNA, the CDR3 is TGTGCCAGCCTCGGCGGAGCTTACACTGAAGCTTTCTTT. Protein product: CASLGGAYTEAFF.